The TCR beta chain under discussion was sequenced for a study of blood T cells in healthy people across ages. About the study: In model experiments, template switching was able to capture about one barcoded beta molecule for every two T cells that were present.

This CDR3 is 15 amino acids long. Germline V gene sequence: CDR1 MNHEY, CDR2 SVGEGT. V shed 4 bases and J shed 8 bases, with 18 bases lying between them. This clonotype was observed a single time. Next came a second PCR, run for roughly 6 to 11 cycles, which used a sample-barcoded 5' primer along with a J-beta primer mix. TCRdb ran MiXCR on the 5' RACE reads and lists one entry per CDR3 protein. The table lists 850,000 to 1,000,000 distinct CDR3 sequences, roughly 51% of them singletons. The clonotype originates from a woman in her sixties in good health. Specimen: blood. This sequence joins TRBV6-2 or TRBV6-3 and TRBJ2-4; a weak D match, TRBD1 (7 bases). CDR3 loop: CASSSPESGGHIQYF. The CDR3, as DNA: TGTGCCAGCAGTTCTCCCGAATCAGGGGGGCACATTCAGTACTTC.